Listed below are T cell receptor beta chains from one sample, sequenced in a study of control samples from healthy donors and cancer patients. Method: immunoSEQ multiplex PCR; TCRdb's copy keeps in-frame clones and lacks some. Counted here are under 90,000 clones, around 92% occurring once; the ten biggest clones make up around 6%. Material for sequencing was blood. The receptors were sampled from a woman aged 55 to 70 in good health. CDR3s include the opening cysteine and the closing phenylalanine or tryptophan. Each record gives: clone size, J gene, V gene, D gene, CDR3 DNA, CDR3 protein. A D gene is named only where the DNA matches it firmly. Clone size is stated in some rows and not others, as once, few, many or a class when expanded.

abundance: NA; j_gene: TRBJ1-2; v_gene: TRBV19; d_gene: NA; CDR3nt: TGTGCCAGTAGTACCCGGGACCCACGGGGCTACACCTTC; CDR3aa: CASSTRDPRGYTF
abundance: NA; j_gene: TRBJ1-1; v_gene: TRBV9; d_gene: NA; CDR3nt: TGTGCCAGCAGCCCAAGACAGAGACCGACTGAAGCTTTCTTT; CDR3aa: CASSPRQRPTEAFF
abundance: NA; j_gene: TRBJ2-5; v_gene: TRBV15; d_gene: TRBD2; CDR3nt: TGTGCCACCAGCAGAGATAAGGCTAGCGGGCAAGAGACCCAGTACTTC; CDR3aa: CATSRDKASGQETQYF
abundance: NA; j_gene: TRBJ1-1; v_gene: TRBV11-2; d_gene: NA; CDR3nt: TGTGCCAGCAGCTCGTCCAGGGAATTCGGCACTGAAGCTTTCTTT; CDR3aa: CASSSSREFGTEAFF
abundance: NA; j_gene: TRBJ1-6; v_gene: TRBV4-1; d_gene: TRBD1; CDR3nt: TGCGCCAGCAGCGCCCGGGACAGAAACTCCTATAATTCACCCCTCCACTTT; CDR3aa: CASSARDRNSYNSPLHF
abundance: NA; j_gene: TRBJ2-5; v_gene: TRBV9; d_gene: NA; CDR3nt: TGTGCCAGCAGCGGAGGAAGGGGGGGAATGAAAGAGACCCAGTACTTC; CDR3aa: CASSGGRGGMKETQYF
abundance: NA; j_gene: TRBJ2-6; v_gene: TRBV5-6; d_gene: NA; CDR3nt: TGTGCCAGCAGCTACAGGAGCGGAGGGGCCAACGTCCTGACTTTC; CDR3aa: CASSYRSGGANVLTF
abundance: NA; j_gene: TRBJ2-3; v_gene: TRBV15; d_gene: TRBD1; CDR3nt: TGTGCCACCAGCAGACCTCGGGGGACAGGGGGCTGGGGCACAGATACGCAGTATTTT; CDR3aa: CATSRPRGTGGWGTDTQYF
abundance: NA; j_gene: TRBJ1-1; v_gene: TRBV3-1/TRBV3-2; d_gene: NA; CDR3nt: TGTGCCAGCGGCGGGAACACTGAAGCTTTCTTT; CDR3aa: CASGGNTEAFF
abundance: NA; j_gene: TRBJ2-3; v_gene: TRBV21-1; d_gene: NA; CDR3nt: TGTGCCAGCACTAGAGATTTGCTAGCGCATTCCGTCCCAGATACGCAGTATTTT; CDR3aa: CASTRDLLAHSVPDTQYF
abundance: once; j_gene: TRBJ2-4; v_gene: TRBV7-3; d_gene: NA; CDR3nt: TGTGCCAGCAGCTCCGGGACAGGGTCCAGCGGGAGGAGGAACATTCAGTACTTC; CDR3aa: CASSSGTGSSGRRNIQYF
abundance: NA; j_gene: TRBJ1-4; v_gene: TRBV2; d_gene: TRBD1; CDR3nt: TGTGCCAGCAGATCAGGGGGTGGAAAACTGTTTTTT; CDR3aa: CASRSGGGKLFF
abundance: NA; j_gene: TRBJ2-1; v_gene: TRBV7-2; d_gene: NA; CDR3nt: TGTGCCAGCAGCTCCTACCTTGGCTCATACAATGAGCAGTTCTTC; CDR3aa: CASSSYLGSYNEQFF
abundance: NA; j_gene: TRBJ2-3; v_gene: TRBV28; d_gene: NA; CDR3nt: TGTGCCAGCAGTCTTGCCGGCACAGATACGCAGTATTTT; CDR3aa: CASSLAGTDTQYF
abundance: NA; j_gene: TRBJ2-1; v_gene: TRBV15; d_gene: NA; CDR3nt: TGTGCCACCAGCAGAGATGGCGGTGTGGGGCACTACAATGAGCAGTTCTTC; CDR3aa: CATSRDGGVGHYNEQFF
abundance: NA; j_gene: TRBJ2-4; v_gene: TRBV2; d_gene: TRBD1; CDR3nt: TGTGCCAGCAGGAACCAGGGGACAGGGACCCTAGCCAAAAACATTCAGTACTTC; CDR3aa: CASRNQGTGTLAKNIQYF
abundance: NA; j_gene: TRBJ2-3; v_gene: TRBV24-1; d_gene: NA; CDR3nt: TGTGCCACCAGTGGTAAGGGCATGAATACGCAGTATTTT; CDR3aa: CATSGKGMNTQYF
abundance: NA; j_gene: TRBJ1-1; v_gene: TRBV19; d_gene: TRBD1; CDR3nt: TGTGCCAGTAGATTACAGGGGTTGAACACTGAAGCTTTCTTT; CDR3aa: CASRLQGLNTEAFF
abundance: NA; j_gene: TRBJ2-7; v_gene: TRBV28; d_gene: TRBD2; CDR3nt: TGTGCCAGCAGGTCCCGGGAGGGCGGATACGAGCAGTACTTC; CDR3aa: CASRSREGGYEQYF
abundance: NA; j_gene: TRBJ2-3; v_gene: TRBV6-1; d_gene: TRBD2; CDR3nt: TGTGCCAGCAGTGAAGGCCCTAGCGGGAGGGCCGGTGATACGCAGTATTTT; CDR3aa: CASSEGPSGRAGDTQYF
abundance: NA; j_gene: TRBJ2-3; v_gene: TRBV20-1; d_gene: NA; CDR3nt: TGCAGTGCTAGAGGTTCCCATACGCAGTATTTT; CDR3aa: CSARGSHTQYF
abundance: NA; j_gene: TRBJ1-5; v_gene: TRBV7-9; d_gene: TRBD1; CDR3nt: TGTGCCAGCAGCCCCGGCACAGGGGTCAATCAGCCCCAGCATTTT; CDR3aa: CASSPGTGVNQPQHF
abundance: once; j_gene: TRBJ2-7; v_gene: TRBV3-1/TRBV3-2; d_gene: NA; CDR3nt: TGTGCCAGCAGCCAATGGGGAAGCTCCTACGAGCAGTACTTC; CDR3aa: CASSQWGSSYEQYF
abundance: NA; j_gene: TRBJ2-7; v_gene: TRBV7-3; d_gene: TRBD1; CDR3nt: TGTGCCAGCAGCCCAGGGACAGGGCGCGAGCAGTACTTC; CDR3aa: CASSPGTGREQYF
abundance: NA; j_gene: TRBJ1-3; v_gene: TRBV3-1/TRBV3-2; d_gene: NA; CDR3nt: TGTGCCAGCAGCTTGGCAGGTGACACCATATATTTT; CDR3aa: CASSLAGDTIYF
abundance: NA; j_gene: TRBJ2-1; v_gene: TRBV10-3; d_gene: NA; CDR3nt: TGTGCCATCAGTCAGGTTGGTCAAGGGTACAATGAGCAGTTCTTC; CDR3aa: CAISQVGQGYNEQFF
abundance: NA; j_gene: TRBJ1-3; v_gene: TRBV5-1; d_gene: NA; CDR3nt: TGCGCCAGCAGACAAGTCGGGGGGCCAGGAAACACCATATATTTT; CDR3aa: CASRQVGGPGNTIYF
abundance: NA; j_gene: TRBJ1-1; v_gene: TRBV20-1; d_gene: TRBD1; CDR3nt: TGCAGTGCCTCCTTGGGACAGAAAGCTTTCTTT; CDR3aa: CSASLGQKAFF
abundance: once; j_gene: TRBJ2-1; v_gene: TRBV27; d_gene: TRBD1; CDR3nt: TGTGCCAGCAGTTCACTAGACAGGGCCCCCTACAATGAGCAGTTCTTC; CDR3aa: CASSSLDRAPYNEQFF